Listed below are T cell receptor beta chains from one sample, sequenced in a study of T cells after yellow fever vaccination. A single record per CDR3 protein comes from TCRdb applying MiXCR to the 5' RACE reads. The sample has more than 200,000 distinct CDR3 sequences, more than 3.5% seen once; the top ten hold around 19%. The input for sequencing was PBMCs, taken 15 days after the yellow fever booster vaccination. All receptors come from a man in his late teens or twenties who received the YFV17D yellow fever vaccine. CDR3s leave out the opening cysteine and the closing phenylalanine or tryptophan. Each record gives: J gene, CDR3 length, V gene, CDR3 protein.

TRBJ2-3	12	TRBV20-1	SAAENRGVDTQY
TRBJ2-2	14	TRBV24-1	ATSDPGTGDSGELF
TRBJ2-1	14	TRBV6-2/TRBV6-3	ASRDLQGKAYNEQF
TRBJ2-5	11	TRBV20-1	SAGQGSKETQY
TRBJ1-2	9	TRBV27	ASSLTSSYT
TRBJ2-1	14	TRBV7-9	ASSLFPRGQYNEQF
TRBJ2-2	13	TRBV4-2	ASSLARTGDGELF
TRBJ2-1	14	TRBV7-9	ASSLRSGQGINEQF
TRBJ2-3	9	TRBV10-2	ASLVADTQY
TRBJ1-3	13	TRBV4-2	ASSQGVSSGNTIY
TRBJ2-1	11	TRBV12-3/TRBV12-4	ASNGQADNEQF
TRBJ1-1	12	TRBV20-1	SAIPAGSRAEAF
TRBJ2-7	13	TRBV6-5	ASSPGARVGYEQY
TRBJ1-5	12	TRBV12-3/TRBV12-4	ASSWGMGNQPQH
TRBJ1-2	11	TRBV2	ASSYDRGGGYT
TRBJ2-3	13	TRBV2	ASSEATGFTDTQY
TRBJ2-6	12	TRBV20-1	SAPRVSGANVLT
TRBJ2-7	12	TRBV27	ASSFLDREYEQY
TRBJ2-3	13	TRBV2	ASLPLSFGTDTQY
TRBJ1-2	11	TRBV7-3	ASSLLVRQGYT
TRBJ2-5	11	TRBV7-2	ASSFTSDGTQY
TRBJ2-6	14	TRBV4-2	ASSQHTGTGANVLT
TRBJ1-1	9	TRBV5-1	ASSLGTEAF
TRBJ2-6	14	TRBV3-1	ASSRGLDSGANVLT
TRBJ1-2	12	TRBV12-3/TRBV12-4	ASSSRDSYYGYT
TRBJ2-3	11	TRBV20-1	SAGGVGADTQY
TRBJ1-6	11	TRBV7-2	ASSPDTLPPLH
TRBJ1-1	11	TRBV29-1	SVIPGRGTEAF
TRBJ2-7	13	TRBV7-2	ASSLGSRGTSEQY
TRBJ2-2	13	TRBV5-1	ASSLTLTYTGELF
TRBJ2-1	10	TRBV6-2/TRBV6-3	ASSSNGNEQF
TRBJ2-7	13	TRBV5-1	ASSRTSVSSYEQY
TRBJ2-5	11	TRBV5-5	ASSLDGEETQY
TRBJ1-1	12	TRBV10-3	AISQTPSGTEAF
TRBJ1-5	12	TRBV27	ASSRGGPNQPQH
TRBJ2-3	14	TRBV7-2	ASSPGGRGGTDTQY
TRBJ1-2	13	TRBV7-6	ASSLNVGSPYGYT
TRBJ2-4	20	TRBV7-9	ASSHPPSPIGNRSLAKNIQY
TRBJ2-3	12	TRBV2	ASSEVPGWDTQY
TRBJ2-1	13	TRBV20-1	SAGISGGAFNEQF
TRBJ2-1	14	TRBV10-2	ARSSGGDPRYNEQF
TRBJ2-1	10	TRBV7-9	AMRGNSYEQF
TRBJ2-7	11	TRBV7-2	ASSLVRHHEQY
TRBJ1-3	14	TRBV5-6	ASSLRPHSSGNTIY
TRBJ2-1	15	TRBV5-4	ASSRGTAKSSYNEQF
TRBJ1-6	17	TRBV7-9	ASSARASGKRSYNSPLH
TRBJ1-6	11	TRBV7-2	ASNGMGGSPLH
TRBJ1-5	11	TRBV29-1	SVGEDSNQPQH
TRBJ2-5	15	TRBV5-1	ASSLLTGHSNGETQY